This TCR beta chain comes out of a study of tumor-infiltrating lymphocytes in glioblastoma multiforme. This clonotype was seen only once. Germline is not matched at one junction end, which may reflect a read error. In germline, CDR1 is SGHAT, CDR2 FQNNGV. This CDR3 is built from 15 residues. Multiple V-beta primers and a C-beta primer amplified TCRB from RNA. Unique molecular identifiers were not described for the libraries. TCRdb redid the calling of the multiplex PCR reads with MiXCR, one entry per CDR3 protein. The repertoire holds around 10,000 distinct CDR3 sequences, with roughly 65% as singletons.

Material for sequencing was brain tumor tissue. The V call is TRBV11-2, the J call TRBJ1-2; 7 nucleotides align to TRBD1. This receptor was taken from a male donor with glioblastoma. The CDR3 sequence: CPSSQPTGIYYGHTF. In DNA form, the CDR3 reads TGTCCCAGCAGCCAGCCGACAGGGATTTACTATGGCCACACCTTC.